Presented here are 9 T cell receptor beta chains from one specimen sequenced in a study of CD8+ T cells in alopecia areata. Extracted RNA was reverse transcribed into cDNA, the sequencing template. Profiling relied on immunoSEQ multiplex PCR, and the TCRdb table lists in-frame clones only, not all of them. The sample includes some 13,000 clones, 60% of them seen just once. Peripheral blood and lesional scalp punch biopsies were taken from alopecia areata patients. Sample: skin. The receptors derive from a human donor with alopecia areata.

The V call is TRBV11-2, the J call TRBJ2-7, with TRBD2 matching 10 bases. CDR3 size: 15 residues. V dropped 6 bases and J dropped 3; count of bases not matched to a gene: 8. Germline CDR1 and CDR2: SGHAT and FQNNGV. The CDR3 DNA follows: TGTGCCAGCAGTCCCCGGACTAGCGGATACTACGAGCAGTACTTC. Its protein is CASSPRTSGYYEQYF. Using reference TRBV11-2 and TRBJ2-7 for the parts outside the CDR3, the full variable domain is EAGVAQSPRYKIIEKRQSVAFWCNPISGHATLYWYQQILGQGPKLLIQFQNNGVVDDSQLPKDRFSAERLKGVDSTLKIQPAKLEDSAVYLCASSPRTSGYYEQYFGPGTRLTVT.

V and J are TRBV7-9 and TRBJ2-1, with D possibly TRBD2 on 6 matching bases. The CDR3 length is 17 residues. In germline, CDR1 is SEHNR, CDR2 FQNEAQ (reference sequence). Trimming shortened V by 4 bases and J by 1 base, and 17 bases separated the two germline ends. The CDR3 DNA follows: TGTGCCAGCAGCTCACTTCTAGCGACCGCTTCCTACAATGAGCAGTTCTTC. It is translated as CASSSLLATASYNEQFF.

This chain uses TRBV11-2 with TRBJ2-3; D uncertain. Germline V lookup: CDR1 SGHAT, CDR2 FQNNGV. The germline V and J ends were trimmed by 5 bases and 0 bases, with 3 bases remaining between them. This CDR3 is built from 12 residues. CDR3 amino acids: CASSDSTDTQYF. DNA for the CDR3: TGTGCCAGCAGCGATAGCACAGATACGCAGTATTTT.

The chain carries TRBV2 and TRBJ2-7; 9 positions match TRBD1. Germline CDR1 SNHLY, CDR2 FYNNEI. The CDR3 is made up of 14 amino acids. Unmatched junction bases numbered 5, after V lost 5 bases and J lost 3 bases. In DNA, the CDR3 is TGTGCCAGCAGTTATGACAGGGGGAGCTACGAGCAGTACTTC. This codes for CASSYDRGSYEQYF.

There are a few counts of this clone. The chain combines TRBV29-1 with TRBJ1-5; maybe TRBD1 (5 bases). The V gene's germline CDR1 is SQVTM and CDR2 ANQGSEA. The V end lost 6 bases, the J end lost 0 bases, and 15 bases lay between the germline ends. The CDR3 runs to 15 residues. This chain's CDR3 is CSVAGGGNSNQPQHF. The CDR3 DNA sequence: TGCAGCGTAGCGGGGGGGGGTAATAGCAATCAGCCCCAGCATTTT.

The chain has TRBV6-1 and TRBJ2-2; D is ambiguous. Trimming took 3 bases from V and 1 from J, leaving 9 bases between them. Germline values: CDR1 MNHNS, CDR2 SASEGT. This CDR3 is built from 15 residues. CDR3 in DNA: TGTGCCAGCAGTGATTTTTGGGGGAACACCGGGGAGCTGTTTTTT. Its protein is CASSDFWGNTGELFF.

This clone was counted once. V and J are TRBV6-6 and TRBJ1-2, with D uncertain. Deletions cut 5 bases from V and 0 bases from J, with 16 bases between. This CDR3 region has 16 residues. The V gene's germline CDR1 is MNHNY and CDR2 SVGAGI (reference sequence). DNA for the CDR3: TGTGCCAGCAGTCGGACTTTAGACAAAGCTAACTATGGCTACACCTTC. This translates into CASSRTLDKANYGYTF.

The chain carries TRBV5-6 and TRBJ2-7; D unresolved. The CDR3 contains 12 residues. Looked up from germline, CDR1 is SGHDT and CDR2 is YYEEEE. Trimming stripped 1 base from V and 5 bases from J, with 7 bases between. The CDR3 sequence: CASSLLGDEQYF. The CDR3 nucleotides read TGTGCCAGCAGCTTGCTGGGCGACGAGCAGTACTTC.

About this clone: Sequence at one end of the junction differs from germline and may be a read error. The chain combines TRBV23-1 with TRBJ1-5; 10 positions agree with TRBD1. TRBV23-1 is classed as an ORF, of uncertain function. The CDR3 runs to 15 residues. The CDR3 coding sequence is TGCGCCAGCAGTCAATCTCGGGACAGGGGAAGGGCCCCAGCATTT. It encodes CASSQSRDRGRAPAF.